These 6 T cell receptor beta chains were sequenced from one sample in a study of cytomegalovirus exposure and HLA in healthy donors (dated by TCRdb to the late 2010s). The method was the immunoSEQ multiplex PCR assay. The multiplex PCR relied on a mix of 60 forward primers for TCR Vbeta segments and 13 reverse primers for TCR Jbeta segments. TCRdb limited this immuneACCESS table to in-frame rearrangements with V and J called. A share of clones is missing; checked studies link under half to unresolved V genes, and the rest is unexplained. In this sample the table shows about 170,000 clones, about 88% of which occur a single time. The ten largest clones take up more than 2% of the sample. Material for sequencing was PBMCs. These TCRs come from a man younger than 30 in good health and CMV-seropositive.

The chain combines TRBV9 with TRBJ2-7, with a weak D call TRBD1 (6 bases). Germline V gene lookup returns CDR1 SGDLS and CDR2 YYNGEE. V gave up 0 bases and J gave up 1 base, with 14 bases separating them. This CDR3 has 16 residues. The CDR3 nucleotides are TGTGCCAGCAGCGTAGGTGGGGACATCCTATCCTACGAGCAGTACTTC. Its protein product is CASSVGGDILSYEQYF.

The chain has TRBV2 and TRBJ2-5, with 11 bases that match TRBD1. Looked up from germline, CDR1 is SNHLY and CDR2 is FYNNEI. The CDR3 contains 14 residues. J was trimmed by 2 bases and V by 6 bases; bases with no gene match: 2. For the CDR3, the DNA is TGTGCCAGCAGAGGGGACAGGGGGCAAGAGACCCAGTACTTC. Translating it yields CASRGDRGQETQYF.

This chain connects TRBV6-5 to TRBJ2-5; 11 nucleotides line up with TRBD1. Per germline, CDR1 MNHEY and CDR2 SVGAGI. Trimming at V came to 7 bases and at J to 2 bases, leaving 3 bases not matched to a gene. The CDR3 length is 14 residues. CDR3 sequence: CASNRDRGQETQYF. CDR3 bases: TGTGCCAGCAACCGGGACAGGGGGCAAGAGACCCAGTACTTC.

The chain recombines TRBV6-5 with TRBJ2-3; 13 positions agree with TRBD2. CDR3 length: 16 amino acids. Germline V gene sequence: CDR1 MNHEY, CDR2 SVGAGI. The V and J ends lost 4 bases and 6 bases, in that order; junction bases with no gene match: 7. Written as DNA, the CDR3 is TGTGCCAGCAGTTCGGGAGGACTAGCGGGGGTGGATACGCAGTATTTT. This sequence encodes CASSSGGLAGVDTQYF.

The chain recombines TRBV7-9 with TRBJ2-2; D uncertain. The V and J ends lost 2 bases and 0 bases respectively, with 7 bases between them. CDR1 is SEHNR, CDR2 FQNEAQ, per germline (reference sequence). This CDR3 spans 15 amino acids. The CDR3 nucleotides read TGTGCCAGCAGCTTAAATCCTACGAACACCGGGGAGCTGTTTTTT. It codes for CASSLNPTNTGELFF.

V is TRBV7-6 and J is TRBJ2-7, with 8 positions matching TRBD1. Germline V gene data show CDR1 as SGHVS and CDR2 as FNYEAQ. This CDR3 has 15 amino acids. With 1 base clipped from V and 5 bases from J, the junction kept 7 bases outside the gene matches. The CDR3 spells CASSLGAGGLDEQYF. CDR3 in DNA: TGTGCCAGCAGCTTAGGTGCAGGGGGCCTGGACGAGCAGTACTTC.